Included here is one T cell receptor beta chain sequence, with context. This clone was seen more than once but under ten times. Its antigen has not been determined. No per-base quality is available; no much larger clone lies one base away. The germline V gene sets CDR1 to SGHRS and CDR2 to YFSETQ. V is reduced by 1 base and J by 2 bases, leaving a spacing of 12 bases between them. Counted from cysteine to phenylalanine, this CDR3 has 16 amino acids. CDR3 DNA is the only sequence kept; it has 48 bases, read in frame from the first base. These data are taken from a study of T cell responses to AZD1222 COVID-19 vaccine (dated by TCRdb to the early 2020s). A note on the overall study: AZD1222 recipients with second doses at about 4 weeks or about 12 weeks were pooled, because spike-specific TCR depth and breadth did not differ between schedules. A total of approximately 250 trial participants underwent TCR sequencing, of whom some 200 had received two doses of AZD1222 and about 25 had received two doses of the MenACWY control vaccine. Trial participants were enrolled by age into subgroups of 18-55, 56-69 and 70-plus years, and around 150, 29 and 61 TCR-sequenced participants, respectively, were included in these subgroups. Results and caveats for the whole study, not just this receptor: Conclusions about previously exposed vaccinees are limited because only a handful of AZD1222 recipients were SARS-CoV-2 seropositive at baseline. CD4 TCRs associated with the vaccine covered the entire spike protein, and the dominant responses were in regions 160-218 and 743-854. Because no samples from the day 14 peak response were available, repertoires could be characterized only after the peak T cell response. Reportedly, almost half of the unique spike-specific TCRs recognized epitopes lying outside the regions that are mutated in the B.1.351 and B.1.1.7 variants. After two AZD1222 doses, both the breadth and the depth of spike-specific TCRs were significantly higher than at day 0 and than in MenACWY recipients. In the small 56-69-year group, the increase in depth fell short of significance, most likely because of low power. Participants were mostly white British, with more females than males. The authors suggested clonal diversity may have been underestimated.

Interpreted using the paper, the time point label stands for: baseline before first vaccination. The vaccinee samples were drawn from two UK trials, COV001 and COV002, one of which was a single-blind randomized controlled phase 2/3 trial testing AZD1222 (ChAdOx1 nCoV-19) in healthy adults. For TCRbeta chain sequencing, PBMC samples from trial participants were taken at day 0 and at day 28 after the second dose. The CDR3 regions of human TCRbeta chains were analyzed by immunosequencing. The paper's data handling went like this. Repertoire TCRs were checked for matches against a reference library of SARS-CoV-2-specific TCRs that had been generated using the MIRA antigen-specificity platform. Breadth was defined as the fraction of unique TCRs that were SARS-CoV-2-associated. Depth was defined as the fraction of total T cells that were SARS-CoV-2-associated. Using the MIRA data, every spike-specific TCR was mapped to the spike region that the TCR reacted to and assigned to either a CD4 or a CD8 class. Log10-transformed breadth and depth values were compared by one-way ANOVA with Sidak's multiple comparisons tests. Entries here come from immuneACCESS through TCRdb and include only in-frame sequences with V and J called. Some clones fail to appear in such tables; in the studies checked, an unresolved V gene covers under half of the shortfall, and the cause of the remainder is unknown. The DNA was the basis for D and trimming; V, J and clone size are from that table. In this sample the table shows approximately 90,000 clones, over 80% of which occur a single time. Around 15% of the sample belongs to the ten largest clones.

Source: peripheral blood, taken on day 0 of AZD1222 vaccination. This sequence originates from an adult in good health. The V gene is TRBV5-1 and the J gene is TRBJ2-2, with a tentative D gene TRBD1 over 7 matching bases. The CDR3 protein sequence reads: CASSLSQGGNTGELFF. In nucleotides, the sequence is TGCGCCAGCAGCTTGTCCCAGGGGGGAAACACCGGGGAGCTGTTTTTT.